These 31 T cell receptor beta chains originate from one sample sequenced in a study of CXCR3-negative and CXCR3-positive naive CD8 T cells. UMI-tagged TRB cDNA libraries were built via 5' RACE. TCRdb re-called the 5' RACE reads; one entry per CDR3 protein, DNA not given. The sample includes 45,000 to 70,000 distinct CDR3 sequences. The sequenced sample was memory CD8+ T cells from blood. Source of these receptors: a human donor in good health. Some clones in this sample may be carry-over from other donors' samples.

The genes are TRBV7-8 and TRBJ2-7; TCRdb picks TRBD2, but there is no DNA to check that call. CDR1 and CDR2 (germline): SGHVS, FQNEAQ. The CDR3 totals 15 residues. CDR3 sequence: CASRKLAGGCYEQYF.

The chain is built from TRBV20-1 and TRBJ1-4; the TRBD1 assignment by TCRdb is unverifiable without DNA. CDR3 length: 14 residues. In germline, CDR1 is DFQATT, CDR2 SNEGSKA (reference sequence). CDR3 loop: CSAPTGTVNEKLFF.

The chain carries TRBV7-8 and TRBJ1-3. The CDR3 runs to 14 residues. CDR1 SGHVS and CDR2 FQNEAQ come from the germline V gene. The chain's CDR3 is CASSPYGPGNTIYF.

The chain carries TRBV7-9 and TRBJ2-1; lacking DNA, the TRBD1 call made by TCRdb goes unchecked. There are 14 residues in the CDR3. Germline V CDR1 and CDR2: SEHNR, FQNEAQ (reference sequence). This CDR3 is CASNPGQVGSEQFF.

The chain recombines TRBV29-1 with TRBJ2-7; TCRdb names TRBD1, which stays unverified in the absence of DNA. This CDR3 is 11 amino acids long. The germline V gene encodes CDR1 SQVTM and CDR2 ANQGSEA. The CDR3 sequence: CSVWTGNEQYF.

The J gene is TRBJ2-7, the V gene TRBV5-6; as DNA is missing, the TRBD1 call by TCRdb cannot be tested. Germline V gene data show CDR1 as SGHDT and CDR2 as YYEEEE. This CDR3 region has 14 residues. CDR3: CASSSGTGGREQYF.

The V gene is TRBV6-4, the J gene TRBJ2-1; no DNA is available, so the TRBD2 call from TCRdb remains unchecked. The germline CDR1 and CDR2 sequences are MRHNA and SNTAGT. This CDR3 contains 15 residues. The CDR3 loop reads CASGPLAGGNNEQFF.

The chain combines TRBV23-1 with TRBJ2-7; TCRdb's D call, TRBD1, is unchecked because there is no DNA. TRBV23-1 has ORF status, its function being uncertain. CDR3 size: 14 residues. CDR3 loop: CASSHHRGGWEQYF.

The chain joins TRBV7-9 to TRBJ2-7. Germline CDR1 is SEHNR and CDR2 is FQNEAQ (reference sequence). The CDR3 is 12 amino acids. The CDR3 sequence is CASSLSGDEQYF.

The gene calls are TRBV11-2 and TRBJ2-7; the TCRdb D gene call, TRBD2, has no DNA to confirm it. Germline V lookup: CDR1 SGHAT, CDR2 FQNNGV. There are 14 residues in the CDR3. The chain's CDR3 is CASSPSGTSGEQYF. The full variable domain, with the rest looked up from reference TRBV11-2 and TRBJ2-7, is EAGVAQSPRYKIIEKRQSVAFWCNPISGHATLYWYQQILGQGPKLLIQFQNNGVVDDSQLPKDRFSAERLKGVDSTLKIQPAKLEDSAVYLCASSPSGTSGEQYFGPGTRLTVT.

This chain joins TRBV4-2 and TRBJ2-5; the TRBD2 assignment by TCRdb is unverifiable without DNA. CDR3 length: 17 residues. Germline lookup yields CDR1 LGHNA and CDR2 YNFKEQ. CDR3 amino acids: CASSKGTSGGPSETQYF.

The chain links TRBV28 to TRBJ2-1; TCRdb outputs TRBD2, but without DNA this stays unchecked. CDR1 and CDR2 from the germline V gene are MDHEN and SYDVKM. This CDR3 contains 12 residues. This CDR3 reads CASSRLANEQFF.

The chain has TRBV29-1 and TRBJ2-7; TCRdb's D call, TRBD1, is unchecked because there is no DNA. Per the germline V gene, CDR1 is SQVTM and CDR2 is ANQGSEA. CDR3 length: 13 amino acids. CDR3 sequence: CSVEGDSLHEQYF.

The chain joins TRBV4-1 to TRBJ2-2; as DNA is missing, the TRBD1 call by TCRdb cannot be tested. This CDR3 has 16 residues. CDR1 MGHRA and CDR2 YSYEKL come from the germline V gene. The CDR3 region is CASSQGGQVRTGELFF.

This chain joins TRBV7-9 and TRBJ2-1; the D call of TRBD1 rests on TCRdb alone, since no DNA is present to check it. From germline, CDR1 is SEHNR and CDR2 FQNEAQ (reference sequence). This CDR3 has 13 residues. CDR3 region: CASSFPGGDEQFF.

This chain joins TRBV5-1 and TRBJ1-1; TCRdb's D gene call, TRBD1, goes unchecked for lack of DNA. Germline CDR1 and CDR2: SGHRS and YFSETQ. The CDR3 sequence is 14 residues long. The CDR3 protein is CASSRWDIGTEAFF.

This chain connects TRBV29-1 to TRBJ2-7. The CDR3 runs to 14 residues. Germline loops: CDR1 SQVTM, CDR2 ANQGSEA. CDR3 protein: CSVKLLGLDYEQYF.

The chain is built from TRBV28 and TRBJ1-1; TCRdb's D gene call, TRBD1, goes unchecked for lack of DNA. From germline, CDR1 is MDHEN and CDR2 SYDVKM. The CDR3 covers 16 residues. CDR3 sequence reads: CASSLTETTGDTEAFF. The whole variable domain, remainder taken from reference TRBV28 and TRBJ1-1, is DVKVTQSSRYLVKRTGEKVFLECVQDMDHENMFWYRQDPGLGLRLIYFSYDVKMKEKGDIPEGYSVSREKKERFSLILESASTNQTSMYLCASSLTETTGDTEAFFGQGTRLTVV.

The rearrangement joins TRBV6-1 to TRBJ2-1; TCRdb's D call of TRBD2 is untestable without DNA. Germline V CDR1 and CDR2: MNHNS, SASEGT. The CDR3 is made up of 17 amino acids. Here the CDR3 reads CASSRLVSGTTYNEQFF.

V and J are TRBV6-4 and TRBJ2-2; TCRdb's D gene call, TRBD1, goes unchecked for lack of DNA. Germline loops: CDR1 MRHNA, CDR2 SNTAGT. CDR3 length: 15 amino acids. The CDR3 here is CASLTGTGYTGELFF.

The J gene is TRBJ2-7, the V gene TRBV20-1; as DNA is missing, the TRBD1 call by TCRdb cannot be tested. The CDR3 is made up of 12 amino acids. Germline V gives CDR1 DFQATT, CDR2 SNEGSKA (reference sequence). CDR3 loop: CSARTGTYEQYF.

This chain links TRBV7-2 with TRBJ1-6; TCRdb calls TRBD1, which cannot be checked without DNA. The germline V gene encodes CDR1 SGHTA and CDR2 FQGNSA. CDR3 size: 16 residues. The CDR3 sequence is CASSLAAGLSWSPLHF.

The V call is TRBV7-2, the J call TRBJ2-2; TCRdb proposes TRBD1, but this gene call is untestable without DNA. Germline lookup yields CDR1 SGHTA and CDR2 FQGNSA. The CDR3 sequence is 13 residues long. The CDR3 sequence is CASRLQGYGELFF.

This chain links TRBV11-2 with TRBJ2-2; TCRdb selects TRBD2, and the lack of DNA leaves this call unchecked. The CDR3 length is 15 residues. Germline V gene data show CDR1 as SGHAT and CDR2 as FQNNGV. The CDR3 loop reads CASTPPPLLTGELFF. The full variable domain, rest sourced from reference TRBV11-2 and TRBJ2-2, is EAGVAQSPRYKIIEKRQSVAFWCNPISGHATLYWYQQILGQGPKLLIQFQNNGVVDDSQLPKDRFSAERLKGVDSTLKIQPAKLEDSAVYLCASTPPPLLTGELFFGEGSRLTVL.

This chain uses TRBV20-1 with TRBJ1-1. The CDR3 has 12 residues. Germline CDR1 and CDR2: DFQATT and SNEGSKA (reference sequence). CDR3 amino acids: CSASNRNTEAFF.

The chain carries TRBV7-9 and TRBJ1-4. CDR3 size: 14 residues. Germline lookup yields CDR1 SEHNR and CDR2 FQNEAQ (reference sequence). This CDR3 is CASSPTATNEKLFF.

The V and J genes are TRBV7-2 and TRBJ1-2. The CDR3 spans 15 residues. The germline CDR1 and CDR2 sequences are SGHTA and FQGNSA. The CDR3 spells CASSLGQGLAYGYTF.

This chain uses TRBV29-1 with TRBJ2-1; TCRdb lists TRBD1, though no DNA is available to test this call. The germline gives CDR1 SQVTM, CDR2 ANQGSEA. The CDR3 sequence is 14 residues long. This CDR3 is CSVVLGTGVGEQFF.

This sequence joins TRBV20-1 and TRBJ1-1; TCRdb picks TRBD1, but there is no DNA to check that call. This CDR3 has 13 residues. Per the germline V gene, CDR1 is DFQATT and CDR2 is SNEGSKA (reference sequence). The CDR3 sequence: CSALTGENTEAFF.

The chain employs TRBV28 and TRBJ2-1; TCRdb indicates TRBD1, and absent DNA this call remains unverified. This CDR3 comprises 15 residues. Germline V gene data show CDR1 as MDHEN and CDR2 as SYDVKM. This chain's CDR3 is CASSYTPVANNEQFF.

V is TRBV4-2 and J is TRBJ2-1; TCRdb gives TRBD2 as the D gene, but with no DNA this cannot be confirmed. CDR1 and CDR2 from the germline V gene are LGHNA and YNFKEQ. CDR3 size: 15 residues. The CDR3 sequence is CASSQVLAGVNEQFF.